This T cell receptor (beta chain) is from a study of OX40 agonist ivuxolimab in advanced cancers. The assay was immunoSEQ multiplex PCR, and TCRdb's table has in-frame clones only and misses some. The sample records tens of thousands of clones, about four fifths being singletons. In regard to this clone: Its antigen is unknown.

Autoimmune disease history or systemic immunosuppression excluded patients. The germline gives CDR1 SQVTM, CDR2 ANQGSEA. V was clipped by 7 bases and J by 4 bases, with 16 bases between them. The CDR3 runs to 14 residues. Study-level points and caveats: Clones of CD4+ and CD8+ blood T cells grew by week 6 at doses of 0.1 to 3.0 mg/kg. Patients who responded partially at 0.1-3.0 mg/kg showed clonal expansion ranking among the lowest. The mean number of expanded clones was higher in CD8+ T cells than in CD4+.

The receptor was isolated from an adult with an advanced solid tumor such as melanoma, head and neck, liver or kidney cancer. The sample was CD4+ or CD8+ T cells sorted from blood, taken in a trial of the OX40 agonist ivuxolimab. The chain couples TRBV29-1 to TRBJ2-2; D might be TRBD1 (6 bases). CDR3 in amino acids: CSAAPQGPTGELFF. Written as DNA, the CDR3 is TGCAGCGCTGCGCCCCAGGGGCCCACCGGGGAGCTGTTTTTT.